In this sample, the clone carrying this TCR beta chain turned up a few times. TCRdb processed the 5' RACE reads anew with MiXCR; each CDR3 protein has one entry. Of some 40,000 distinct CDR3 sequences listed, just under 30% are singletons. The source material was memory CD4+ T cells sorted from a lymph node. Specified subset: memory CD4+ T cells, CD4+CD45RO+CD25-. The sequence was obtained from a female donor with breast cancer.

CDR3 nucleotide sequence: TGCGCCAGCAGACGGGACAGCACTGAAGCTTTCTTT. This gives the protein CASRRDSTEAFF. The rearrangement uses TRBV5-1 and TRBJ1-1; the match to TRBD1 covers 7 bases. Trimming cost V 5 bases and J 4 bases; bases outside gene matches: 2. The CDR3 spans 12 residues. CDR1 and CDR2 (germline): SGHRS, YFSETQ.